Shown below are 5 T cell receptor beta chains from a single sample sequenced in a study of cytomegalovirus exposure and HLA in healthy donors. In the PCR, 60 Vbeta and 13 Jbeta primers were used. TCRdb keeps only in-frame clones here, not all; method: immunoSEQ multiplex PCR. The sample shows some 150,000 clones, under 80% of them seen only once. The sequencing input was PBMCs. Source of these receptors: a man in his forties in good health and CMV-seronegative.

This chain uses TRBV5-1 with TRBJ1-2; 7 bases match TRBD1. Germline-derived CDR1 and CDR2 are SGHRS and YFSETQ. This CDR3 comprises 15 residues. The V segment lost 4 bases and the J segment 2 bases; nucleotides outside the gene matches: 8. Written as DNA, the CDR3 is TGCGCCAGCAGCCGGGAAGGGGGCGCCAACTATGGCTACACCTTC. Residues: CASSREGGANYGYTF.

The chain employs TRBV5-6 and TRBJ2-1; 8 bases are shared with TRBD2. The J segment lost 2 bases and the V segment lost 3 bases, leaving 1 base of the junction unmatched. The CDR3 totals 14 residues. Germline values: CDR1 SGHDT, CDR2 YYEEEE. CDR3 in DNA: TGTGCCAGCAGCTGGACTAGCCCCTACAATGAGCAGTTCTTC. It yields the protein CASSWTSPYNEQFF.

This chain links TRBV27 with TRBJ2-5, with D perhaps matching TRBD2 (7 bases). The germline V gene encodes CDR1 MNHEY and CDR2 SMNVEV (reference sequence). The CDR3 covers 15 residues. The ends were cut back, 2 bases at V and 5 bases at J, with 15 bases in the middle. The CDR3 sequence is CASSLAGAGRETQYF. The CDR3 nucleotides read TGTGCCAGCAGTTTAGCGGGGGCCGGGCGGGAGACCCAGTACTTC.

V and J are TRBV4-2 and TRBJ2-3; 11 bases agree with TRBD1. The CDR3 is 16 amino acids. CDR1 is LGHNA and CDR2 is YNFKEQ in the germline V gene. V was clipped by 0 bases and J by 4 bases; unmatched bases: 3. CDR3 nucleotide sequence: TGTGCCAGCAGCCAAGATTCGGGACAGGGGGCAGATACGCAGTATTTT. Its protein is CASSQDSGQGADTQYF.

Only one count was recorded for this clone. The chain has TRBV7-3 and TRBJ2-7; 11 nucleotides line up with TRBD2. V shed 4 bases and J 5 bases; nucleotides not matched to a gene: 4. The germline CDR1 and CDR2 sequences are SGHTA and FQGTGA. The CDR3 extends over 14 amino acids. This CDR3 reads CASSSGLAVHEQYF. The CDR3 DNA reads as TGTGCCAGCAGCTCGGGACTAGCGGTTCACGAGCAGTACTTC.